The 16 T cell receptor beta chains in this list originate from one sample, sequenced in a study of cytomegalovirus exposure and HLA in healthy donors. Amplification used 60 Vbeta primers and 13 Jbeta primers. Profiled with immunoSEQ multiplex PCR; TCRdb holds only in-frame clones, not every one. The sample has 100,000 to 150,000 clones, and its top ten clones hold around 2.7%. The sample was PBMCs. Receptors were obtained from a man aged 25-45 years in good health and CMV-seronegative.

CDR3 DNA: TGTGCCAGCAGTTTTTCCATCTCCTACGAGCAGTACTTC. This translates into CASSFSISYEQYF. This sequence joins TRBV28 and TRBJ2-7; D is ambiguous. The V gene's germline CDR1 is MDHEN and CDR2 SYDVKM. V lost 3 bases and J lost 0, with 6 bases in between. The CDR3 covers 13 residues.

The rearrangement joins TRBV7-2 to TRBJ2-7, with 9 bases fitting TRBD1. The CDR3 runs 14 residues. Trimming at V came to 5 bases and at J to 6 bases, leaving 8 bases not matched to a gene. The germline V gene has CDR1 SGHTA and CDR2 FQGNSA. The CDR3 loop is CASSLTGQGLEQYF. The CDR3 nucleotides read TGTGCCAGCAGCCTAACGGGACAGGGTCTCGAGCAGTACTTC.

The rearrangement uses TRBV11-2 and TRBJ1-1, with D perhaps TRBD1 (6 bases). In germline, CDR1 is SGHAT, CDR2 FQNNGV. This CDR3 spans 13 amino acids. Trimming left V 2 bases short and J 5 bases short, with 9 bases between. In DNA form, the CDR3 reads TGTGCCAGCAGCTTAACACAGGGAACTGAAGCTTTCTTT. Amino acids: CASSLTQGTEAFF. The variable domain in full, completed from reference TRBV11-2 and TRBJ1-1, reads EAGVAQSPRYKIIEKRQSVAFWCNPISGHATLYWYQQILGQGPKLLIQFQNNGVVDDSQLPKDRFSAERLKGVDSTLKIQPAKLEDSAVYLCASSLTQGTEAFFGQGTRLTVV.

For this clone: One end of the junction does not line up with germline, which may come from a read error. Other DNA sequences of this sample code for an identical CDR3. The rearrangement uses TRBV2 and TRBJ2-5; weak D call: TRBD2 (5 bases). The CDR3 contains 11 residues. Germline-derived CDR1 and CDR2 are SNHLY and FYNNEI. As DNA, the CDR3 is TGCGCCAGCAGTACGGGGGAGACCCAGTACTTC. This codes for CASSTGETQYF.

This rearrangement joins TRBV4-1 to TRBJ2-1, with 8 bases identical to TRBD2. Germline CDR1 and CDR2: MGHRA and YSYEKL. Unmatched junction bases numbered 5, after V lost 0 bases and J lost 7 bases. This CDR3 spans 15 amino acids. DNA of the CDR3: TGCGCCAGCAGCCAAGACGGTAGCGGGAAAAATGAGCAGTTCTTC. Amino acid sequence: CASSQDGSGKNEQFF.

The chain combines TRBV18 with TRBJ1-1, with a tentative D call TRBD1 (6 bases). The germline gives CDR1 KGHSH, CDR2 LQKENI. The ends were cut back, 3 bases at V and 0 bases at J, with 14 bases in the middle. The CDR3 is made up of 16 amino acids. DNA of the CDR3: TGTGCCAGCTCACCTATAAGGGGGGGCATGAACACTGAAGCTTTCTTT. Its protein is CASSPIRGGMNTEAFF.

This sequence joins TRBV7-8 and TRBJ1-6; D is possibly TRBD1 (6 bases). Germline V gene sequence: CDR1 SGHVS, CDR2 FQNEAQ. CDR3 size: 16 residues. V dropped 0 bases and J dropped 7 bases, with 13 bases sitting between them. The CDR3 is CASSLARKGDNSPLHF. The CDR3 DNA sequence: TGTGCCAGCAGCTTAGCGCGTAAGGGGGACAATTCACCCCTCCACTTT.

The chain links TRBV6-4 to TRBJ2-3; 7 bases agree with TRBD2. Germline CDR1 is MRHNA and CDR2 is SNTAGT. The junction had 10 bases not matched to a gene; V was cut back by 6 bases and J by 1 base. The CDR3 sequence is 16 residues long. The CDR3 reads CASSDDGGTGTDTQYF. The CDR3, as DNA: TGTGCCAGCAGCGACGACGGGGGGACCGGCACAGATACGCAGTATTTT.

The gene calls are TRBV7-9 and TRBJ2-5; tentatively, D is TRBD1 (6 bases). The V gene lost 2 bases and the J gene lost 3 bases, with 16 bases spanning the gap. Germline lookup yields CDR1 SEHNR and CDR2 FQNEAQ (reference sequence). The CDR3 is 16 residues long. The CDR3 here is CASSLQGMGAEETQYF. The CDR3 DNA follows: TGTGCCAGCAGCTTACAGGGTATGGGGGCCGAAGAGACCCAGTACTTC.

The chain carries TRBV4-2 and TRBJ2-7, with a tentative D call TRBD2 (6 bases). The V end lost 3 bases, the J end lost 3 bases, and 12 bases lay between the germline ends. Germline CDR1 reads LGHNA; CDR2 reads YNFKEQ. The CDR3 runs 14 residues. The CDR3 loop reads CASSQDRGGYEQYF. The CDR3 region has the DNA TGTGCCAGCAGCCAGGATAGGGGAGGCTACGAGCAGTACTTC.

The rearrangement uses TRBV5-8 and TRBJ1-2; D gene uncertain. This CDR3 comprises 13 residues. Trimming pared 9 bases from V and 3 bases from J, leaving 15 bases between. Germline lookup yields CDR1 SGHTS and CDR2 YDEGEE. In DNA form, the CDR3 reads TGTGCCACCCGTCACCGGGTTCACTATGGCTACACCTTC. This codes for CATRHRVHYGYTF.

The chain couples TRBV7-8 to TRBJ1-6; D gene unclear. The germline V gene has CDR1 SGHVS and CDR2 FQNEAQ. There are 15 residues in the CDR3. V was trimmed by 5 bases and J by 9 bases, leaving 17 bases between them. The CDR3 region has the DNA TGTGCCAGCAGCCTCAGGACTGATCTCGGTTCACCCCTCCACTTT. It yields the protein CASSLRTDLGSPLHF.

This chain uses TRBV28 with TRBJ2-7; tentatively, D is TRBD1 (5 bases). The CDR3 contains 15 residues. The ends were cut back, 6 bases at V and 1 base at J, with 16 bases in the middle. Germline CDR1 is MDHEN and CDR2 is SYDVKM. CDR3 nucleotides: TGTGCCAGCAGCTCCCCTTGGGGCGGTTCCTACGAGCAGTACTTC. This translates into CASSSPWGGSYEQYF.

V usage is TRBV11-2 and J usage is TRBJ1-4; a weak D match, TRBD1 (5 bases). The germline CDR1 and CDR2 sequences are SGHAT and FQNNGV. V was cut by 5 bases and J by 3 bases, with 7 bases left in between. The CDR3 extends over 13 amino acids. The CDR3 is CASSRGANEKLFF. CDR3 sequence (DNA): TGTGCCAGCAGCCGGGGGGCTAATGAAAAACTGTTTTTT. Using reference TRBV11-2 and TRBJ1-4 for the parts outside the CDR3, the full variable domain is EAGVAQSPRYKIIEKRQSVAFWCNPISGHATLYWYQQILGQGPKLLIQFQNNGVVDDSQLPKDRFSAERLKGVDSTLKIQPAKLEDSAVYLCASSRGANEKLFFGSGTQLSVL.

The J gene is TRBJ1-1, the V gene TRBV4-1; 9 nucleotides align to TRBD1. CDR1 and CDR2 (germline): MGHRA, YSYEKL. CDR3 size: 14 residues. J gave up 3 bases and V 4 bases, and 3 bases lay outside the gene matches. The CDR3 DNA follows: TGCGCCAGCAGCCCCCGGGACAGGGACACTGAAGCTTTCTTT. Translating it yields CASSPRDRDTEAFF.

V gene TRBV27 combines with J gene TRBJ2-7; 11 bases line up with TRBD2. Germline CDR1 is MNHEY and CDR2 is SMNVEV (reference sequence). After removal of 6 bases from V and 2 bases from J, the junction contained 9 bases not matched to a gene. This CDR3 contains 16 residues. The CDR3 DNA sequence: TGTGCCAGCAGCTTGGGACTAGCGGAAGCCGCCTACGAGCAGTACTTC. Translating gives CASSLGLAEAAYEQYF.